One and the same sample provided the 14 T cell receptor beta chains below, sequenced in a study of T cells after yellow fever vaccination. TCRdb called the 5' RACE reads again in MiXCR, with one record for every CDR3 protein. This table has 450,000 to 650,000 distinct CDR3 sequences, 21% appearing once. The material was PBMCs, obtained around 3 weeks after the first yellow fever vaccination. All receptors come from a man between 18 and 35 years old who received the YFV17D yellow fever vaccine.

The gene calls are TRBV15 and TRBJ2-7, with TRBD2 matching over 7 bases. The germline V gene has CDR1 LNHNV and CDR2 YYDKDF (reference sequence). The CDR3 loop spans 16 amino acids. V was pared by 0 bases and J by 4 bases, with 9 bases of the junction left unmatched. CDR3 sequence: CATSRDGGDSGYEQYF. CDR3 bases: TGTGCCACCAGCAGAGACGGGGGAGATAGCGGGTACGAGCAGTACTTC.

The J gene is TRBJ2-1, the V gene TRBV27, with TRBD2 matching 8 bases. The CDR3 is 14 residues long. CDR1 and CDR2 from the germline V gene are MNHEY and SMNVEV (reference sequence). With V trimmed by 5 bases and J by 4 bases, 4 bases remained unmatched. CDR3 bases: TGTGCCAGCAGTCCAGCGGGGGCGTACAATGAGCAGTTCTTC. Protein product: CASSPAGAYNEQFF.

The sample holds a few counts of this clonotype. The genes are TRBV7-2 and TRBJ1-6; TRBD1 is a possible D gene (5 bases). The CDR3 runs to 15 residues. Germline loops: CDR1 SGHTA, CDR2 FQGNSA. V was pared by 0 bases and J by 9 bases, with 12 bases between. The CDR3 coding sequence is TGTGCCAGCAGCTTAGCTCTGGGGCTGTTTTCACCCCTCCACTTT. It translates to CASSLALGLFSPLHF.

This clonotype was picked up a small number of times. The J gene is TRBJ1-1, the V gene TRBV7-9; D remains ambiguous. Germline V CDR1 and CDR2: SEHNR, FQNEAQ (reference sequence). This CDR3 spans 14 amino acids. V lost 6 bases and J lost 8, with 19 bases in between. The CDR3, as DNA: TGTGCCAGCAGTCTAGTGGGGAGTCGTTCGGAAGCTTTCTTT. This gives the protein CASSLVGSRSEAFF.

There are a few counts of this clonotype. CDR3 region: CASSFYPVDTQYF. Written as DNA, the CDR3 is TGTGCCAGCAGTTTTTATCCAGTAGATACGCAGTATTTT. This rearrangement joins TRBV12-3 or TRBV12-4 to TRBJ2-3; D call uncertain. V lost 3 bases, J lost 5 bases, and 9 bases lay in between. CDR3 length equals 13 residues.

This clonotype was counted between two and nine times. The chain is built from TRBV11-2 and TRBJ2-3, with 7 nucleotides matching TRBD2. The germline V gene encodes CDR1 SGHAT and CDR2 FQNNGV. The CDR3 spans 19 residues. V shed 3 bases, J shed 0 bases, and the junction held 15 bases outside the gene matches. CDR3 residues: CASSFWGAGKSTSTDTQYF. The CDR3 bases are TGTGCCAGCAGCTTTTGGGGAGCGGGAAAATCAACTAGCACAGATACGCAGTATTTT.

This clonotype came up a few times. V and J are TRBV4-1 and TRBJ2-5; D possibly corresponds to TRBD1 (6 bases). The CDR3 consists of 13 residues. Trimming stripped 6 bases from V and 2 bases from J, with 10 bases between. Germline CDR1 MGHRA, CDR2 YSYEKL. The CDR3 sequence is CASRPDSQETQYF. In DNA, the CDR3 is TGCGCCAGCAGACCGGACAGTCAAGAGACCCAGTACTTC.

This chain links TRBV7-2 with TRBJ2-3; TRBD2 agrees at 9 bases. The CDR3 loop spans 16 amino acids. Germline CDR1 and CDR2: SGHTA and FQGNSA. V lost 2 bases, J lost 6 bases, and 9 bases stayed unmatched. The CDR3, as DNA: TGTGCCAGCAGCTTATATGCGGGGGGGAAAGGGGATACGCAGTATTTT. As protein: CASSLYAGGKGDTQYF.

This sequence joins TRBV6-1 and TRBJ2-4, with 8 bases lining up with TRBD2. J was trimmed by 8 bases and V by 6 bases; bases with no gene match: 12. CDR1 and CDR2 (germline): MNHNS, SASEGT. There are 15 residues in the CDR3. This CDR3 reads CASRAAFSGRDIQYF. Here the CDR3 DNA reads TGTGCCAGCAGGGCGGCTTTTTCCGGGAGGGACATTCAGTACTTC.

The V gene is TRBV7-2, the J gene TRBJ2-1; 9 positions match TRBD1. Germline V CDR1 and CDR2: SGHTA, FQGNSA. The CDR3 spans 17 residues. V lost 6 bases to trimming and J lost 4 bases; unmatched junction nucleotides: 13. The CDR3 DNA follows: TGTGCCAGCAGGGGGGGACAGGGTAGCCGTACTTACAATGAGCAGTTCTTC. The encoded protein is CASRGGQGSRTYNEQFF.

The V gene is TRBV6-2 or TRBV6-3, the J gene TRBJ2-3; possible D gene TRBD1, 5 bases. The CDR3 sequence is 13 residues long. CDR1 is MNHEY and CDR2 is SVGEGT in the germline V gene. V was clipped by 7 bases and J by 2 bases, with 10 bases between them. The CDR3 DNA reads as TGTGCCAGCATGACAGATGTCACAGATACGCAGTATTTT. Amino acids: CASMTDVTDTQYF.

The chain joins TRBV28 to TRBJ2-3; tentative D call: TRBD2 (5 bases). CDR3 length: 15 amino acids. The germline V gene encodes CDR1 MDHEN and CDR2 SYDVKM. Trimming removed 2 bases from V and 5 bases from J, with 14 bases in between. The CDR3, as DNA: TGTGCCAGCAGTTTAGAGGGTATAACGGGAGATACGCAGTATTTT. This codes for CASSLEGITGDTQYF.

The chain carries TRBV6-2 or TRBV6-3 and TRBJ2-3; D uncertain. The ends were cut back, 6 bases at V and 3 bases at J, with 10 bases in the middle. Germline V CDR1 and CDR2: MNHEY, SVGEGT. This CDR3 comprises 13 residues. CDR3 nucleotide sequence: TGTGCCAGCAGGTTACAGAGTACAGATACGCAGTATTTT. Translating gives CASRLQSTDTQYF.

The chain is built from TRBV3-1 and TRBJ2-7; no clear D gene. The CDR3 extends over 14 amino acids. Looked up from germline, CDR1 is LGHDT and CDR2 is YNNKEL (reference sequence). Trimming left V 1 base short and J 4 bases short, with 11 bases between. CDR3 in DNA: TGTGCCAGCAGCCAAGGCCGACGGAATTACGAGCAGTACGTC. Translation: CASSQGRRNYEQYV.